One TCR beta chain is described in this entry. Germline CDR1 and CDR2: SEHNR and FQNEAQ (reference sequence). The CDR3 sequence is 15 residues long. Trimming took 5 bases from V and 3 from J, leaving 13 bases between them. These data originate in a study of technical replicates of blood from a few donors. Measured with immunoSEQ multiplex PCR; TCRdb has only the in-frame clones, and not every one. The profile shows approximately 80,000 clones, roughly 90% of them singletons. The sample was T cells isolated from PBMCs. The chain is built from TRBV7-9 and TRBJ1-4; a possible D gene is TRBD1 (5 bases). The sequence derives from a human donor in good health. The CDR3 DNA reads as TGTGCCAGCAGCCGAGCGACAGACTCTAATGAAAAACTGTTTTTT. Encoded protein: CASSRATDSNEKLFF.